The 8 T cell receptor beta chains presented below share a single source sample, sequenced in a study of T cell repertoires in cytomegalovirus infection. TCRdb itself ran the reads through MiXCR, one entry per CDR3 protein. The profile shows about 80,000 distinct CDR3 sequences, around 3.4% of them singletons. Sequencing input: PBMCs. These receptors were obtained from a human donor in good health (CMV status not recorded). Some clones in this sample may be carry-over from other donors' samples.

This clonotype was seen repeatedly, ten times or more. The chain uses TRBV19 and TRBJ2-6; weak D call: TRBD2 (6 bases). V dropped 5 bases and J dropped 0 bases, with 20 bases sitting between them. CDR1 and CDR2 (germline): LNHDA, SQIVND (reference sequence). CDR3 size: 19 residues. The CDR3 protein is CASSRIFAGSPSGANVLTF. The CDR3 DNA reads as TGTGCCAGTAGTCGCATCTTTGCGGGGAGCCCCTCTGGGGCCAACGTCCTGACTTTC.

This clonotype occurred many times. The chain is built from TRBV12-3 or TRBV12-4 and TRBJ1-2; D unclear. This CDR3 comprises 11 residues. With 2 bases removed from V and 5 bases from J, the gap between germline ends came to 3 bases. CDR3 amino acids: CASSLSYGYTF. The CDR3 nucleotides are TGTGCCAGCAGTTTATCGTATGGCTACACCTTC.

This clonotype was picked up many times. The CDR3, as DNA: TGTGCCAGCAGTGAACAGGGTCCGAGAGACGAGCAGTACTTC. Residues: CASSEQGPRDEQYF. The chain has TRBV6-1 and TRBJ2-7; D perhaps matches TRBD1 (5 bases). The CDR3 contains 14 residues. Trimming shortened V by 2 bases and J by 5 bases, and 13 bases separated the two germline ends. Germline lookup yields CDR1 MNHNS and CDR2 SASEGT.

The chain uses TRBV4-3 and TRBJ2-1; D may be TRBD1 (6 bases). From germline, CDR1 is LGHNA and CDR2 YSLEER. There are 16 residues in the CDR3. V was trimmed by 0 bases and J by 4 bases, leaving 13 bases between them. The CDR3 spells CASSQEGDNAYNEQFF. The CDR3, as DNA: TGCGCCAGCAGCCAAGAGGGGGACAATGCATACAATGAGCAGTTCTTC.

This clonotype appeared many times. The CDR3 nucleotides read TGCAGTGCTAGCAGGGGACAGGGGGCGGAGACCCAGTACTTC. It yields the protein CSASRGQGAETQYF. The rearrangement links TRBV20-1 to TRBJ2-5; TRBD1 agrees at 12 bases. The V and J ends lost 3 bases and 5 bases, in that order; junction bases with no gene match: 4. The CDR3 spans 14 residues. CDR1 DFQATT and CDR2 SNEGSKA come from the germline V gene (reference sequence).

This clonotype was observed at least ten times. The V call is TRBV27, the J call TRBJ2-1, with 11 bases that match TRBD2. The CDR3 is 16 residues long. V shed 10 bases and J 4 bases; nucleotides not matched to a gene: 12. Germline assignment: CDR1 MNHEY and CDR2 SMNVEV (reference sequence). CDR3 DNA: TGTGCCACCCGTAACCCCGGGACTAGCGGTTACAATGAGCAGTTCTTC. Translation gives CATRNPGTSGYNEQFF.

At least ten counts were recorded for this clonotype. This chain links TRBV30 with TRBJ2-7, with D possibly being TRBD1 (7 bases). The V gene lost 8 bases and the J gene lost 2 bases, with 19 bases spanning the gap. The CDR3 has 14 residues. The germline gives CDR1 GTSNPN, CDR2 SVGIG (reference sequence). CDR3 in DNA: TGTGCCGGGACTCGACAGGGCCATCCCTACGAGCAGTACTTC. It is translated as CAGTRQGHPYEQYF. Full variable domain (rest looked up from reference TRBV30 and TRBJ2-7): SQTIHQWPATLVQPVGSPLSLECTVEGTSNPNLYWYRQAAGRGLQLLFYSVGIGQISSEVPQNLSASRPQDRQFILSSKKLLLSDSGFYLCAGTRQGHPYEQYFGPGTRLTVT.

This clonotype was picked up a small number of times. The V call is TRBV7-9, the J call TRBJ2-2, with D unresolved. This CDR3 has 14 amino acids. Trimming pared 3 bases from V and 3 bases from J, leaving 8 bases between. Germline V gene sequence: CDR1 SEHNR, CDR2 FQNEAQ (reference sequence). For the CDR3, the DNA is TGTGCCAGCAGCTTTGGCACATACACCGGGGAGCTGTTTTTT. Translated: CASSFGTYTGELFF.